This T cell receptor (beta chain) was obtained from a study of T cells after yellow fever vaccination. Regarding the study as a whole: Abundant bulk-derived clonotypes could contaminate FACS-sorted repertoires. Subsequent booster samples again held most clones from primary vaccination (96% CD4, 85% to 90% CD8).

This CDR3 is 14 amino acids long. Trimming removed 0 bases at V and 9 bases at J, with 15 bases between. The V gene's germline CDR1 is SQVTM and CDR2 ANQGSEA. This clonotype was counted many times. What it binds is not known. TCRdb ran MiXCR on the 5' RACE reads and lists one entry per CDR3 protein. Of fewer than 350,000 distinct CDR3 sequences in the sample, 3.5% to 4.5% were seen once. The origin of this receptor is a young man who received the YFV17D yellow fever vaccine. The material was PBMCs, obtained 15 days after the yellow fever booster vaccination. The V and J genes are TRBV29-1 and TRBJ2-4; D may match TRBD1 or TRBD2 (7 bases each). CDR3: CSVEDQGGPVIQYF. The CDR3 nucleotides are TGCAGCGTTGAAGATCAGGGGGGGCCGGTCATTCAGTACTTC.